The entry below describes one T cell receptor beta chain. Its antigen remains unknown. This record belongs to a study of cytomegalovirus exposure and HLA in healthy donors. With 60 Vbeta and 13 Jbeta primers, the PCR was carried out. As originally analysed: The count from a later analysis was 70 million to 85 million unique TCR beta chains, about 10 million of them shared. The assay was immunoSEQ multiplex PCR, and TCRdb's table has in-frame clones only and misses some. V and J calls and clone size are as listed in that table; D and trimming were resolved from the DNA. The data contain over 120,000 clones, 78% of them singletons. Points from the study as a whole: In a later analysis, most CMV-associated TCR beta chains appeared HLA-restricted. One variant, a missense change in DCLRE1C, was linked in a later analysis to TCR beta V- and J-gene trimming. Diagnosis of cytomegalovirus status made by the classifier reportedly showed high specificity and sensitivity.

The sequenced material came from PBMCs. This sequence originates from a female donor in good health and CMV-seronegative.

The CDR3 protein is CASSQVPGQGSKLFF. For the CDR3, the DNA is TGCGCCAGCAGCCAAGTGCCGGGACAGGGGAGCAAACTGTTTTTT. V gene TRBV4-1 combines with J gene TRBJ1-4; 10 nucleotides agree with TRBD1. V shed 1 base and J 11 bases; nucleotides not matched to a gene: 7. This CDR3 contains 15 residues. Germline V gene lookup returns CDR1 MGHRA and CDR2 YSYEKL.